The 32 T cell receptor beta chains below all came from one sample that was sequenced in a study of blood T cells in healthy people across ages. A second PCR, run for 7 to 11 cycles, used a sample-barcoded 5' primer plus a J-beta primer mix. MiXCR, run by TCRdb on the 5' RACE reads, gives a single entry per CDR3 protein. The sample lists about 670,000 distinct CDR3 sequences, 40% to 45% occurring once. The specimen was blood. The receptors come from a man aged 80 or over in good health.

This chain connects TRBV27 to TRBJ1-4; the D gene is possibly TRBD1 (5 bases). The V end lost 5 bases, the J end lost 8 bases, and 9 bases lay between the germline ends. The germline V gene encodes CDR1 MNHEY and CDR2 SMNVEV (reference sequence). CDR3 length: 12 residues. The CDR3 protein is CASSHSGEKLFF. The DNA of the CDR3 is TGTGCCAGCAGTCACTCAGGGGAAAAACTGTTTTTT.

The V and J genes are TRBV18 and TRBJ1-4; 7 bases agree with TRBD1. Germline loops: CDR1 KGHSH, CDR2 LQKENI. Trimming at V came to 4 bases and at J to 5 bases, leaving 7 bases not matched to a gene. The CDR3 sequence is 15 residues long. The CDR3 nucleotides are TGTGCCAGCTCACTCAACAGGGGTGGGAATGAAAAACTGTTTTTT. Amino acid sequence: CASSLNRGGNEKLFF. Filled out from reference TRBV18 and TRBJ1-4, the complete variable domain reads NAGVMQNPRHLVRRRGQEARLRCSPMKGHSHVYWYRQLPEEGLKFMVYLQKENIIDESGMPKERFSAEFPKEGPSILRIQQVVRGDSAAYFCASSLNRGGNEKLFFGSGTQLSVL.

This clonotype was recorded at least ten times. This chain joins TRBV11-2 and TRBJ2-3; 8 nucleotides line up with TRBD2. V lost 3 bases to trimming and J lost 11 bases; unmatched junction nucleotides: 10. The CDR3 is 14 residues long. Germline V CDR1 and CDR2: SGHAT, FQNNGV. The CDR3 sequence is CASSLAGGPLGQYF. The CDR3 bases are TGTGCCAGCAGCTTGGCGGGAGGCCCCCTTGGGCAGTATTTT.

This clonotype was counted between two and nine times. V is TRBV6-1 and J is TRBJ2-3; D is undetermined. The CDR3 totals 14 residues. The ends were cut back, 3 bases at V and 3 bases at J, with 10 bases in the middle. CDR1 and CDR2 from the germline V gene are MNHNS and SASEGT. This CDR3 reads CASSEVTKTDTQYF. CDR3 nucleotide sequence: TGTGCCAGCAGTGAGGTAACTAAAACAGATACGCAGTATTTT.

The V gene is TRBV20-1, the J gene TRBJ2-7, with TRBD1 matching over 10 bases. The end of the DNA is better explained by TRBJ2-5, so the J call may be wrong. This CDR3 contains 15 residues. Germline CDR1 reads DFQATT; CDR2 reads SNEGSKA (reference sequence). CDR3 coding DNA: TGCAGTGCTCCCTCGTGGAGGACAGGGGGACAGACCCAGTACTTC. Its translation: CSAPSWRTGGQTQYF.

V and J are TRBV3-1 and TRBJ1-2; the D is unclear. Deletions cut 4 bases from V and 4 bases from J, with 10 bases between. Germline V gene lookup returns CDR1 LGHDT and CDR2 YNNKEL (reference sequence). CDR3 length: 13 amino acids. CDR3 in amino acids: CASSRGETYGYTF. In DNA, the CDR3 is TGTGCCAGCAGCCGGGGAGAGACCTATGGCTACACCTTC.

This chain links TRBV2 with TRBJ1-2; D is undetermined. The germline CDR1 and CDR2 sequences are SNHLY and FYNNEI. The V end lost 3 bases, the J end lost 5 bases, and 7 bases lay between the germline ends. CDR3 length: 12 residues. CDR3 sequence reads: CASSEGRYGYTF. The CDR3 DNA follows: TGTGCCAGCAGTGAGGGTCGGTATGGCTACACCTTC.

The rearrangement joins TRBV27 to TRBJ2-3; 11 bases are shared with TRBD1. Germline CDR1 is MNHEY and CDR2 is SMNVEV (reference sequence). The CDR3 loop spans 19 amino acids. After removal of 5 bases from V and 9 bases from J, the junction contained 22 bases not matched to a gene. As DNA, the CDR3 is TGTGCCAGCAGTCCCCGGACAGGGGGCGGAACGGGTGTCATCCGCACGCAGTATTTT. This sequence encodes CASSPRTGGGTGVIRTQYF.

The chain joins TRBV11-2 to TRBJ2-5; TRBD2 matches 8 bases. The J call may be wrong; the DNA end is better matched by TRBJ2-7. The CDR3 has 16 amino acids. Germline assignment: CDR1 SGHAT and CDR2 FQNNGV. The CDR3 DNA is TGTGCCAGCACCCTTCATGGGCCGGGGGGGCTCGACGAGCAGTACTTC. The encoded protein is CASTLHGPGGLDEQYF.

The V gene is TRBV6-2 or TRBV6-3, the J gene TRBJ2-7, with 8 bases identical to TRBD2. Looked up from germline, CDR1 is MNHEY and CDR2 is SVGEGT. V dropped 6 bases and J dropped 3; count of bases not matched to a gene: 10. The CDR3 extends over 15 amino acids. The CDR3 here is CASSWVGAGVYEQYF. The CDR3 DNA follows: TGTGCCAGCAGCTGGGTTGGAGCGGGAGTCTACGAGCAGTACTTC.

The V call is TRBV25-1, the J call TRBJ2-5; TRBD2 is a possible D gene (6 bases). CDR3 length equals 12 residues. The germline gives CDR1 MGHDK, CDR2 SYGVNS. Trimming removed 8 bases from V and 11 bases from J, with 18 bases in between. CDR3 DNA: TGTGCCAGCGGGGACTTTAACAATGAGCAGTACTTC. Translated, it gives CASGDFNNEQYF.

This clonotype showed up just a few times. The chain couples TRBV5-1 to TRBJ2-4; D perhaps matches TRBD1 (6 bases). The germline V and J ends were trimmed by 4 bases and 3 bases, with 11 bases remaining between them. Germline lookup yields CDR1 SGHRS and CDR2 YFSETQ. The CDR3 sequence is 14 residues long. As DNA, the CDR3 is TGCGCCAGCAGCCCGTTGACAGGCAAAAACATTCAGTACTTC. Residues: CASSPLTGKNIQYF.

The rearrangement uses TRBV27 and TRBJ1-1, with D possibly TRBD1 on 5 matching bases. Germline loops: CDR1 MNHEY, CDR2 SMNVEV (reference sequence). Trimming removed 0 bases at V and 5 bases at J, with 13 bases between. The CDR3 runs to 15 residues. This CDR3 reads CASSLSGQFRTEAFF. CDR3 in DNA: TGTGCCAGCAGTTTATCGGGGCAATTCAGGACTGAAGCTTTCTTT.

The chain has TRBV5-1 and TRBJ1-1; 10 bases are shared with TRBD1. The CDR3 covers 16 residues. The V gene's germline CDR1 is SGHRS and CDR2 YFSETQ. Trimming at V came to 4 bases and at J to 1 base, leaving 7 bases not matched to a gene. The CDR3 bases are TGCGCCAGCAGCGCCCGGACAGGGGGATGGAACACTGAAGCTTTCTTT. Translating gives CASSARTGGWNTEAFF. Full variable domain (missing parts from reference TRBV5-1 and TRBJ1-1): KAGVTQTPRYLIKTRGQQVTLSCSPISGHRSVSWYQQTPGQGLQFLFEYFSETQRNKGNFPGRFSGRQFSNSRSEMNVSTLELGDSALYLCASSARTGGWNTEAFFGQGTRLTVV.

The V call is TRBV15, the J call TRBJ2-7; 9 positions match TRBD1. Losses at the gene ends were 0 bases for V and 6 bases for J; bases not matched to a gene: 6. Germline assignment: CDR1 LNHNV and CDR2 YYDKDF (reference sequence). This CDR3 is 15 amino acids long. CDR3 nucleotides: TGTGCCACCAGCAGAGATCGGCAGGACAGGGGCGAGCAGTACTTC. Translation: CATSRDRQDRGEQYF.

The genes are TRBV7-2 and TRBJ2-1; the D is unclear. Germline-derived CDR1 and CDR2 are SGHTA and FQGNSA. Trimming removed 4 bases at V and 8 bases at J, with 18 bases between. The CDR3 runs 15 residues. The CDR3: CASSSQGLIAYEQFF. The CDR3 DNA is TGTGCCAGCAGCTCCCAAGGGCTCATAGCATATGAGCAGTTCTTC.

The chain uses TRBV4-3 and TRBJ2-1; 8 positions match TRBD1. J gave up 8 bases and V 3 bases, and 9 bases lay outside the gene matches. The CDR3 spans 15 residues. CDR1 is LGHNA and CDR2 is YSLEER in the germline V gene. The CDR3 here is CASSHLGQGIDEQFF. The CDR3 region has the DNA TGCGCCAGCAGCCATCTTGGACAGGGAATCGATGAGCAGTTCTTC.

The V gene is TRBV9, the J gene TRBJ2-5; D assignment may be TRBD1 or TRBD2 (6 bases each). Trimming stripped 0 bases from V and 4 bases from J, with 13 bases between. CDR3 size: 15 residues. Germline V gene sequence: CDR1 SGDLS, CDR2 YYNGEE. The CDR3 loop reads CASSVAQGRGETQYF. The CDR3 nucleotides read TGTGCCAGCAGCGTAGCTCAGGGGCGGGGAGAGACCCAGTACTTC.

The DNA of the CDR3 is TGCAGCGTTGACACTAGCGGGAGTGCAGGTACACAGTATTTT. It yields the protein CSVDTSGSAGTQYF. The chain joins TRBV29-1 to TRBJ2-3; TRBD2 matches 11 bases. J was trimmed by 12 bases and V by 3 bases; bases with no gene match: 11. The CDR3 has 14 amino acids. The V gene's germline CDR1 is SQVTM and CDR2 ANQGSEA.

This clonotype was seen only a few times. The chain has TRBV6-6 and TRBJ2-2, with TRBD1 matching over 8 bases. With 5 bases clipped from V and 7 bases from J, the junction kept 9 bases outside the gene matches. Germline V gene sequence: CDR1 MNHNY, CDR2 SVGAGI (reference sequence). The CDR3 covers 15 residues. The CDR3 here is CASSRTGQGSGELFF. The CDR3 DNA reads TGTGCCAGCAGTAGAACCGGACAGGGTAGCGGGGAGCTGTTTTTT.

This clonotype has more than one count but fewer than ten. A clone one base away is much larger, so this may be a read error. This chain links TRBV7-2 with TRBJ2-7, with 10 bases aligning to TRBD2. CDR3 length equals 15 residues. Germline lookup yields CDR1 SGHTA and CDR2 FQGNSA. The V and J ends lost 1 base and 7 bases, in that order; junction bases with no gene match: 7. The CDR3 DNA reads TGTGCCAGCAGCTTAGGGACTAGCGGCTACAATGAGCAGTACTTC. It encodes CASSLGTSGYNEQYF.

This clonotype came up a few times. The chain couples TRBV24-1 to TRBJ1-1; 9 nucleotides match TRBD1. The V gene's germline CDR1 is KGHDR and CDR2 SFDVKD. The length of the CDR3 is 18 residues. Trimming cost V 4 bases and J 0 bases; bases outside gene matches: 11. DNA of the CDR3: TGTGCCACCAGTGACTCCGGGACAGGGAGTGCTATGAACACTGAAGCTTTCTTT. This encodes CATSDSGTGSAMNTEAFF.

This clonotype is a singleton in its sample. The rearrangement uses TRBV6-5 and TRBJ1-5, with D hard to call. V was clipped by 6 bases and J by 0 bases, with 12 bases between them. The CDR3 runs to 15 residues. Germline V lookup: CDR1 MNHEY, CDR2 SVGAGI. CDR3 DNA: TGTGCCAGCAGATCAATCGACGGTAGCAATCAGCCCCAGCATTTT. It specifies CASRSIDGSNQPQHF.

This clonotype was counted a single time. V is TRBV7-2 and J is TRBJ1-1; D uncertain. Germline V gene sequence: CDR1 SGHTA, CDR2 FQGNSA. The CDR3 consists of 15 residues. Trimming stripped 7 bases from V and 1 base from J, with 16 bases between. This CDR3 reads CASTLRGSRNTEAFF. CDR3 DNA sequence: TGTGCCAGCACCCTCCGAGGCAGTCGGAACACTGAAGCTTTCTTT.

The chain carries TRBV18 and TRBJ2-7, with 12 bases that match TRBD2. The CDR3 contains 16 residues. From germline, CDR1 is KGHSH and CDR2 LQKENI. V lost 4 bases to trimming and J lost 1 base; unmatched junction nucleotides: 5. Written as DNA, the CDR3 is TGTGCCAGCTCACTCGGGACTAGCGGGCATTCCTACGAGCAGTACTTC. The encoded protein is CASSLGTSGHSYEQYF.

This chain links TRBV3-1 with TRBJ1-5, with D tentatively TRBD1 (6 bases). The length of the CDR3 is 14 residues. V was cut by 1 base and J by 7 bases, with 11 bases left in between. Germline assignment: CDR1 LGHDT and CDR2 YNNKEL (reference sequence). The CDR3 DNA reads TGTGCCAGCAGCCAAGGCGGGGGGCGACAGCCCCAGCATTTT. It translates to CASSQGGGRQPQHF.

There are a few counts of this clonotype. The chain couples TRBV6-2 or TRBV6-3 to TRBJ2-7; D perhaps matches TRBD2 (5 bases). CDR3 length: 14 amino acids. V gave up 2 bases and J gave up 1 base, with 9 bases separating them. Germline assignment: CDR1 MNHEY and CDR2 SVGEGT. The CDR3 loop reads CASSYRTLSYEQYF. Here the CDR3 DNA reads TGTGCCAGCAGTTACAGGACTTTATCCTACGAGCAGTACTTC.

The CDR3 protein is CASSWGLTTDTQYF. In DNA, the CDR3 is TGTGCCAGCAGTTGGGGACTCACCACAGATACGCAGTATTTT. The J gene is TRBJ2-3, the V gene TRBV6-5, with D perhaps TRBD2 (6 bases). From germline, CDR1 is MNHEY and CDR2 SVGAGI. The CDR3 sequence is 14 residues long. Trimming shortened V by 4 bases and J by 2 bases, and 10 bases separated the two germline ends.

This clonotype was recorded many times. The chain recombines TRBV3-1 with TRBJ2-1, with TRBD1 matching 8 bases. Trimming took 1 base from V and 6 from J; bases not matched to a gene: 2. This CDR3 spans 14 amino acids. CDR1 and CDR2 from the germline V gene are LGHDT and YNNKEL (reference sequence). This chain's CDR3 is CASSQGDRSNEQFF. CDR3 DNA sequence: TGTGCCAGCAGCCAAGGGGACAGGTCCAATGAGCAGTTCTTC.

CDR3 sequence: CASSRGGGAPMFVNEQFF. CDR3 bases: TGTGCCAGCAGTAGGGGCGGGGGGGCACCAATGTTCGTTAATGAGCAGTTCTTC. J is TRBJ2-1 and V is TRBV25-1, with TRBD2 matching 9 bases. V shed 5 bases and J 7 bases; nucleotides not matched to a gene: 18. This CDR3 has 18 amino acids. CDR1 and CDR2 from the germline V gene are MGHDK and SYGVNS.

Written as DNA, the CDR3 is TGTGCCAGCAGCAATACAAGGGGTTGGGAGACCCAGTACTTC. Encoded protein: CASSNTRGWETQYF. This sequence joins TRBV7-2 and TRBJ2-5; weak D call: TRBD1 (5 bases). The CDR3 is made up of 14 amino acids. Trimming shortened V by 5 bases and J by 5 bases, and 15 bases separated the two germline ends. Germline V gene sequence: CDR1 SGHTA, CDR2 FQGNSA.

This clonotype has a count of ten or more. This rearrangement joins TRBV4-3 to TRBJ2-1; 10 bases are a match to TRBD2. Germline CDR1 reads LGHNA; CDR2 reads YSLEER. V shed 0 bases, J shed 0 bases, and the junction held 17 bases outside the gene matches. This CDR3 contains 22 residues. CDR3 sequence reads: CASSQEPPFVASGGPSYNEQFF. As DNA, the CDR3 is TGCGCCAGCAGCCAAGAGCCCCCCTTCGTCGCTAGCGGGGGTCCCTCCTACAATGAGCAGTTCTTC.